This T cell receptor (beta chain) was sequenced in a study of CD8 T cells in ankylosing spondylitis. Study-level points and caveats: Earlier work had already found some motif variants in reactive arthritis synovial fluid and blood. Relatively rare in peripheral blood, disease-linked clones were also CD8+.

About this clonotype: What it binds is not known.

From the 5' RACE reads, TCRdb called clonotypes with MiXCR, one entry per CDR3 protein. The data contain around 300,000 distinct CDR3 sequences, 20% of them seen just once; the ten biggest clones take up 3% to 4%. V lost 5 bases, J lost 3 bases, and 10 bases lay in between. The CDR3 has 14 amino acids. Looked up from germline, CDR1 is SEHNR and CDR2 is FQNEAQ (reference sequence). This sequence originates from a female donor with ankylosing spondylitis or in good health (not recorded which). V gene TRBV7-9 combines with J gene TRBJ2-2; unclear D gene. What was sequenced was blood, either unsorted or a sorted T cell fraction (not recorded which). The CDR3 coding sequence is TGTGCCAGCAGCACAGACATCGACACCGGGGAGCTGTTTTTT. It is translated as CASSTDIDTGELFF. Full variable domain (rest looked up from reference TRBV7-9 and TRBJ2-2): DTGVSQNPRHKITKRGQNVTFRCDPISEHNRLYWYRQTLGQGPEFLTYFQNEAQLEKSRLLSDRFSAERPKGSFSTLEIQRTEQGDSAMYLCASSTDIDTGELFFGEGSRLTVL.